What follows are 10 T cell receptor beta chains derived from one specimen sequenced in a study of control samples from healthy donors and cancer patients. The repertoire was sequenced with immunoSEQ multiplex PCR; TCRdb's copy has only in-frame clones and lacks some. The repertoire holds roughly 130,000 clones, over 75% seen once, with about 2.6% in the top ten. Sequenced: blood. These receptors all come from a man between 18 and 29 years old in good health.

This chain connects TRBV30 to TRBJ2-1; unclear D gene. V was shortened by 3 bases and J by 9 bases, with 9 bases between the two germline ends. The CDR3 is made up of 11 amino acids. Per the germline V gene, CDR1 is GTSNPN and CDR2 is SVGIG (reference sequence). The CDR3 reads CAWRERSEQFF. CDR3 coding DNA: TGTGCCTGGAGGGAACGAAGTGAGCAGTTCTTC.

This sequence joins TRBV28 and TRBJ2-1, with 7 bases matching TRBD2. The CDR3 is made up of 15 amino acids. Germline V gene lookup returns CDR1 MDHEN and CDR2 SYDVKM. Losses at the gene ends were 2 bases for V and 0 bases for J; bases not matched to a gene: 1. CDR3 DNA sequence: TGTGCCAGCAGTTTAACGGGGGGCTCCTACAATGAGCAGTTCTTC. Translating gives CASSLTGGSYNEQFF. The full variable domain, in which reference TRBV28 and TRBJ2-1 provide the parts outside the CDR3, is DVKVTQSSRYLVKRTGEKVFLECVQDMDHENMFWYRQDPGLGLRLIYFSYDVKMKEKGDIPEGYSVSREKKERFSLILESASTNQTSMYLCASSLTGGSYNEQFFGPGTRLTVL.

This chain connects TRBV20-1 to TRBJ1-5; D remains unclear. Trimming cost V 3 bases and J 7 bases, with 4 bases left between them. This CDR3 has 10 amino acids. From germline, CDR1 is DFQATT and CDR2 SNEGSKA (reference sequence). The CDR3: CSASGQPQHF. CDR3 in DNA: TGCAGTGCTAGCGGACAGCCCCAGCATTTT.

The CDR3 loop is CASSLIVAGGYNEQFF. In DNA form, the CDR3 reads TGTGCCAGCAGCTTAATAGTAGCGGGGGGTTACAATGAGCAGTTCTTC. The J gene is TRBJ2-1, the V gene TRBV7-3; 10 positions agree with TRBD2. Looked up from germline, CDR1 is SGHTA and CDR2 is FQGTGA. The CDR3 runs 16 residues. V shed 1 base, J shed 4 bases, and the junction held 4 bases outside the gene matches. The full variable domain, with the rest looked up from reference TRBV7-3 and TRBJ2-1, is GAGVSQTPSNKVTEKGKYVELRCDPISGHTALYWYRQSLGQGPEFLIYFQGTGAADDSGLPNDRFFAVRPEGSVSTLKIQRTERGDSAVYLCASSLIVAGGYNEQFFGPGTRLTVL.

V gene TRBV5-1 combines with J gene TRBJ1-1; 7 nucleotides line up with TRBD1. In germline, CDR1 is SGHRS, CDR2 YFSETQ. This CDR3 region has 15 residues. The trim removed 4 bases at V and 5 bases at J, leaving 11 bases unmatched. CDR3 sequence: CASSAVNRGGTEAFF. For the CDR3, the DNA is TGCGCCAGCAGCGCGGTGAACAGGGGAGGAACTGAAGCTTTCTTT.

This clone was picked up a small number of times. V usage is TRBV7-9 and J usage is TRBJ2-1; TRBD1 might be the D (6 bases). V gave up 5 bases and J gave up 6 bases, with 14 bases separating them. The CDR3 consists of 14 residues. Looked up from germline, CDR1 is SEHNR and CDR2 is FQNEAQ (reference sequence). The DNA for the CDR3 is TGTGCCAGCAGCCACAGAATACAGGGCAATGAGCAGTTCTTC. It specifies CASSHRIQGNEQFF.

This chain uses TRBV5-4 with TRBJ2-5; D call uncertain. The CDR3 is made up of 14 amino acids. V lost 1 base to trimming and J lost 4 bases, with 11 bases between them. The germline gives CDR1 SGHNT, CDR2 YYREEE (reference sequence). The CDR3 region is CASSLIGPVETQYF. Here the CDR3 DNA reads TGTGCCAGCAGCTTGATTGGACCAGTAGAGACCCAGTACTTC.

The chain links TRBV6-6 to TRBJ2-1; 9 bases are shared with TRBD1. The germline gives CDR1 MNHNY, CDR2 SVGAGI (reference sequence). CDR3 length equals 16 residues. V trimming: 5 bases; J trimming: 9 bases; junction bases outside the gene matches: 14. The CDR3 sequence is CASSPIPTGGNGEQFF. DNA for the CDR3: TGTGCCAGCAGTCCTATTCCGACAGGGGGTAATGGTGAGCAGTTCTTC.

The genes are TRBV5-4 and TRBJ1-2, with D maybe TRBD1 (5 bases). The CDR3 has 16 amino acids. Germline lookup yields CDR1 SGHNT and CDR2 YYREEE (reference sequence). Trimming took off 0 bases at V and 1 base at J, with 13 bases between the two ends. The CDR3 loop reads CASSLARQTLNYGYTF. The DNA of the CDR3 is TGTGCCAGCAGCTTGGCCCGACAGACACTTAACTATGGCTACACCTTC.

The rearrangement joins TRBV5-1 to TRBJ2-3; no clear D. V lost 0 bases and J 0 bases, leaving 11 bases between the germline ends. The CDR3 has 16 amino acids. CDR1 is SGHRS and CDR2 is YFSETQ in the germline V gene. The CDR3 nucleotides read TGCGCCAGCAGCTTGGGTGCGGCTGGGAGCACAGATACGCAGTATTTT. It specifies CASSLGAAGSTDTQYF. Combining the CDR3 with reference TRBV5-1 and TRBJ2-3 gives the whole variable domain KAGVTQTPRYLIKTRGQQVTLSCSPISGHRSVSWYQQTPGQGLQFLFEYFSETQRNKGNFPGRFSGRQFSNSRSEMNVSTLELGDSALYLCASSLGAAGSTDTQYFGPGTRLTVL.